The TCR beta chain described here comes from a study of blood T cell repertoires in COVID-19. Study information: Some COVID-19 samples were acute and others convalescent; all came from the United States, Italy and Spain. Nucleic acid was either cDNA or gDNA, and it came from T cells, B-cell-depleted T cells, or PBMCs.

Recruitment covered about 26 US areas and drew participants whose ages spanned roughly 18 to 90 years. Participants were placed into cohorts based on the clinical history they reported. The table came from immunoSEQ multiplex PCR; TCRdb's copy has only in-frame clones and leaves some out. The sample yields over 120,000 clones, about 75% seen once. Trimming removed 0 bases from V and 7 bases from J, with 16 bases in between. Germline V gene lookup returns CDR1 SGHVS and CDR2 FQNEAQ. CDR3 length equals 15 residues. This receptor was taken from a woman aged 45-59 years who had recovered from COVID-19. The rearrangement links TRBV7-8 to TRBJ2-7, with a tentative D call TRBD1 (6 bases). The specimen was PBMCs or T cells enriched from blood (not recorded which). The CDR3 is CASSLAGTPMGEQYF. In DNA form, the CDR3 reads TGTGCCAGCAGCTTAGCCGGGACACCCATGGGGGAGCAGTACTTC.